Sequencing of this T cell receptor (beta chain) was carried out in a study of cytotoxic CD8 clonotypes in ibrutinib-treated CLL. A note on this clone: Its specificity is not known.

Sequencing used immunoSEQ multiplex PCR; TCRdb keeps in-frame clones, though not all of them. The table lists roughly 54,000 clones, about three fifths of them singletons, with approximately 28% in the top ten. The CDR3 runs 16 residues. Germline V CDR1 and CDR2: SQVTM, ANQGSEA. J lost 2 bases, V lost 0 bases, and 6 bases had no gene match. Study-level results: Sampling time points were not equivalent between sustained-remission and progressing patients.

Specimen: PBMCs, collected after 24 months of ibrutinib treatment. The chain employs TRBV29-1 and TRBJ1-2; the match to TRBD1 covers 10 bases. The sequence was obtained from a human donor with chronic lymphocytic leukemia. The CDR3 loop is CSVEDFGTGVNYGYTF. CDR3 coding DNA: TGCAGCGTTGAAGATTTTGGGACAGGGGTAAACTATGGCTACACCTTC.